The 6 T cell receptor beta chains below all came from one sample that was sequenced in a study of early T cells in non-severe SARS-CoV-2 infection. TCRdb reprocessed the 5' RACE reads via MiXCR and lists one record per CDR3 protein. The sample has 60,000 or so distinct CDR3 sequences, over 9.5% seen once; the top ten hold under 5%. Source material: whole blood. Receptors originate from an adult who was a healthcare worker with PCR-confirmed SARS-CoV-2 infection or an uninfected control (not recorded which).

Worth noting for this clonotype: This may come from a read error, since a much larger clone is one base off. The rearrangement uses TRBV12-3 or TRBV12-4 and TRBJ2-3; a weak D match, TRBD1 (5 bases). Trimming stripped 2 bases from V and 5 bases from J, with 17 bases between. The CDR3 contains 16 residues. CDR3 DNA sequence: TGTGCCAGCAGTTTATTTTTAACAGGAACACAAGATACGCAGTATTTT. Translating it yields CASSLFLTGTQDTQYF.

Ten or more counts support this clonotype. Here the CDR3 DNA reads TGCAGTGCTAGTTGGTCCTACAATGAGCAGTTCTTC. This sequence encodes CSASWSYNEQFF. The rearrangement joins TRBV20-1 to TRBJ2-1; D not resolved. The ends were cut back, 3 bases at V and 1 base at J, with 4 bases in the middle. CDR3 length equals 12 residues. From germline, CDR1 is DFQATT and CDR2 SNEGSKA (reference sequence).

This clonotype was observed many times. The rearrangement uses TRBV7-9 and TRBJ1-4; TRBD1 is a possible D gene (5 bases). This CDR3 has 17 residues. Germline assignment: CDR1 SEHNR and CDR2 FQNEAQ (reference sequence). Trimming stripped 4 bases from V and 0 bases from J, with 15 bases between. CDR3 sequence (DNA): TGTGCCAGCAGCTCAAAACCAGGGACTGCAACTAATGAAAAACTGTTTTTT. It encodes CASSSKPGTATNEKLFF.

A few counts support this clonotype. J is TRBJ1-2 and V is TRBV2, with 8 positions matching TRBD1. The CDR3 totals 14 residues. The V and J ends lost 7 bases and 1 base, in that order; junction bases with no gene match: 5. Germline V gene data show CDR1 as SNHLY and CDR2 as FYNNEI. The CDR3 loop is CASTQGAFNYGYTF. In nucleotides, the CDR3 is TGTGCCAGCACCCAGGGGGCGTTTAACTATGGCTACACCTTC.

In this sample, this clonotype turned up many times. The genes are TRBV3-1 and TRBJ1-2, with a tentative D call TRBD1 (5 bases). Trimming pared 0 bases from V and 8 bases from J, leaving 16 bases between. This CDR3 has 15 residues. Germline V gene data show CDR1 as LGHDT and CDR2 as YNNKEL (reference sequence). The CDR3 spells CASSQDRSRGIGYTF. In nucleotides, the CDR3 is TGTGCCAGCAGCCAAGATAGGAGTAGGGGTATAGGCTACACCTTC.

This clonotype showed up many times. V and J are TRBV7-8 and TRBJ2-1; D may correspond to TRBD1 or TRBD2 (5 bases each). Deletions cut 6 bases from V and 9 bases from J, with 15 bases between. This CDR3 region has 13 residues. Germline CDR1 SGHVS, CDR2 FQNEAQ. The CDR3 spells CASRRGVQAEQFF. The CDR3 nucleotides are TGTGCCAGCAGGAGAGGGGTACAGGCTGAGCAGTTCTTC.